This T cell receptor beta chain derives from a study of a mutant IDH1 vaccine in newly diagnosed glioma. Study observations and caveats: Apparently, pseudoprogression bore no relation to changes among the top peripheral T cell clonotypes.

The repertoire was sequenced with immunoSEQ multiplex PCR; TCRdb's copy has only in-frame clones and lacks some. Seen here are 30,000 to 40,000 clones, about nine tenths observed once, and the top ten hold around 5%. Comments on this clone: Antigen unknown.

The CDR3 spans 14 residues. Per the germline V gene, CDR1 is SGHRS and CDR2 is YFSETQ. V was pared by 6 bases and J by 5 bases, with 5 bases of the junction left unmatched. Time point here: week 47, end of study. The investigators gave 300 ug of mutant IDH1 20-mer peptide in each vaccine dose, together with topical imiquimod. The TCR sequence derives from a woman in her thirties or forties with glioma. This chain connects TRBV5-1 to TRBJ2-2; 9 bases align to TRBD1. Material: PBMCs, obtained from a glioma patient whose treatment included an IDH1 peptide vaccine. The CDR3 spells CASNLQGATGELFF. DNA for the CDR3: TGCGCCAGCAACCTACAGGGGGCGACCGGGGAGCTGTTTTTT.